One sample yielded the 8 T cell receptor beta chains listed below, sequenced in a study of breast tumors, draining lymph nodes, adjacent tissues. The lymph nodes were axillary draining lymph nodes from breast cancer patients. One entry per CDR3 protein, called by TCRdb with MiXCR from the multiplex PCR reads. The table has about 89,000 distinct CDR3 sequences, over 25% seen once. Sequenced input: axillary lymph node tissue. The receptors were gathered from a female donor with breast cancer. Some clones in this sample may be carry-over from other donors' samples.

V usage is TRBV28 and J usage is TRBJ2-5, with TRBD2 as a possible D gene (6 bases). Trimming removed 6 bases at V and 7 bases at J, with 18 bases between. The germline gives CDR1 MDHEN, CDR2 SYDVKM. The CDR3 totals 14 residues. The CDR3 region has the DNA TGTGCCAGCAGAACCGGGACTCGGCGTTCGACCCAGTACTTC. It specifies CASRTGTRRSTQYF.

The V gene is TRBV7-3, the J gene TRBJ1-6; D might be TRBD1 (5 bases). V was cut by 4 bases and J by 7 bases, with 14 bases left in between. The CDR3 contains 15 residues. Germline V gives CDR1 SGHTA, CDR2 FQGTGA. The CDR3 protein is CASSSIGDPNSPLHF. CDR3 in DNA: TGTGCCAGCAGCTCGATTGGGGACCCGAATTCACCCCTCCACTTT.

This clonotype has a count of ten or more. V gene TRBV7-3 combines with J gene TRBJ2-2; possible D gene TRBD2, 6 bases. This CDR3 is built from 14 residues. CDR1 and CDR2 (germline): SGHTA, FQGTGA. V lost 5 bases, J lost 6 bases, and 13 bases lay in between. In DNA, the CDR3 is TGTGCCAGCAGCCCCGAGGGACTCCCCGGGGAGCTGTTTTTT. Amino acid sequence: CASSPEGLPGELFF.

The gene calls are TRBV19 and TRBJ2-2, with D possibly matching TRBD2 (5 bases). Germline CDR1 reads LNHDA; CDR2 reads SQIVND (reference sequence). This CDR3 is 15 amino acids long. The V gene lost 5 bases and the J gene lost 6 bases, with 16 bases spanning the gap. The CDR3 reads CASSPQTNSAGELFF. The CDR3 DNA sequence: TGTGCCAGTAGTCCTCAGACTAATTCCGCCGGGGAGCTGTTTTTT.

The chain uses TRBV7-9 and TRBJ1-1; 8 nucleotides align to TRBD1. V shed 3 bases, J shed 0 bases, and the junction held 6 bases outside the gene matches. The CDR3 extends over 16 amino acids. Germline-derived CDR1 and CDR2 are SEHNR and FQNEAQ (reference sequence). In DNA form, the CDR3 reads TGTGCCAGCAGCTTTTCAAACAGGGGGATGAACACTGAAGCTTTCTTT. The encoded protein is CASSFSNRGMNTEAFF.

Regarding this clonotype: A much larger clone lies one base from this, so it may be a read error. The rearrangement uses TRBV7-2 and TRBJ2-1; 10 bases are a match to TRBD2. This CDR3 spans 15 amino acids. The V gene's germline CDR1 is SGHTA and CDR2 FQGNSA. The CDR3 is CASSPSGSSYNERFF. DNA of the CDR3: TGTGCCAGCAGCCCTAGCGGGAGCTCCTACAATGAGCGGTTCTTC. The whole variable domain, filled in from reference TRBV7-2 and TRBJ2-1, reads GAGVSQSPSNKVTEKGKDVELRCDPISGHTALYWYRQSLGQGLEFLIYFQGNSAPDKSGLPSDRFSAERTGGSVSTLTIQRTQQEDSAVYLCASSPSGSSYNERFFGPGTRLTVL.

In its sample, this clonotype was seen once. The chain uses TRBV20-1 and TRBJ2-5; 8 nucleotides align to TRBD2. Losses at the gene ends were 6 bases for V and 2 bases for J; bases not matched to a gene: 11. The CDR3 loop spans 15 amino acids. The germline CDR1 and CDR2 sequences are DFQATT and SNEGSKA (reference sequence). In DNA form, the CDR3 reads TGCAGTGCCGTTGGGCTAGCGGGTACTCAAGAGACCCAGTACTTC. As protein: CSAVGLAGTQETQYF.

The genes are TRBV7-9 and TRBJ1-2; 10 nucleotides align to TRBD1. The CDR3 loop spans 16 amino acids. Germline CDR1 SEHNR, CDR2 FQNEAQ (reference sequence). With V trimmed by 1 base and J by 1 base, 3 bases remained unmatched. The chain's CDR3 is CASSLGRDRGNYGYTF. The DNA for the CDR3 is TGTGCCAGCAGCTTAGGTCGGGACAGGGGTAACTATGGCTACACCTTC.